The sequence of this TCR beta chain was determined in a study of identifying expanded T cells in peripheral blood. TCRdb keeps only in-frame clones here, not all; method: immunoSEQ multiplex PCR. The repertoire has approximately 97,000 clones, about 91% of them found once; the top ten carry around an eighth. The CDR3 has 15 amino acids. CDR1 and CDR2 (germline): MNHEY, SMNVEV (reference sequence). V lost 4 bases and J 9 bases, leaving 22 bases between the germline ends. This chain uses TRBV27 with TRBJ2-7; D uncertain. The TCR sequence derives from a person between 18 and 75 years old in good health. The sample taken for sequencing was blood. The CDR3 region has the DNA TGTGCCAGCAGTTCCTCGTGGCCTTCGGGTCGCCCGCAGTACTTC. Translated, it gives CASSSSWPSGRPQYF.